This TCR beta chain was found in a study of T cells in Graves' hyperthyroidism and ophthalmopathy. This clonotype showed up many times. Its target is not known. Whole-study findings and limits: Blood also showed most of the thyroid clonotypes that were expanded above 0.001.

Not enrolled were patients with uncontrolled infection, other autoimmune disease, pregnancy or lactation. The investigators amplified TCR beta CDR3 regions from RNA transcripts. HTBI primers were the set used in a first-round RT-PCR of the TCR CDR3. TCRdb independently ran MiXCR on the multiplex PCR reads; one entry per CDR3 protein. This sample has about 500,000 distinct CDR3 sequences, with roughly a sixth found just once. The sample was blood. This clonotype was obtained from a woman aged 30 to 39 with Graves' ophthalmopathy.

Here the CDR3 reads CASSEDAGAGNQPQHF. DNA of the CDR3: TGTGCCAGCAGTGAAGACGCGGGGGCTGGCAATCAGCCCCAGCATTTT. The rearrangement links TRBV6-1 to TRBJ1-5; a possible D gene is TRBD1 (6 bases). The length of the CDR3 is 16 residues. Germline values: CDR1 MNHNS, CDR2 SASEGT. V shed 1 base and J shed 2 bases, with 12 bases lying between them.